The 15 T cell receptor beta chains listed next were all sequenced from one sample in a study of cytomegalovirus exposure and HLA in healthy donors. 13 Jbeta primers and 60 Vbeta primers were used for the PCR. Measured with immunoSEQ multiplex PCR; TCRdb has only the in-frame clones, and not every one. The sample yields about 85,000 clones, approximately 80% seen once. Input material: PBMCs. The source of these receptors is a woman in her forties or fifties in good health and CMV-seropositive.

The rearrangement joins TRBV29-1 to TRBJ2-3; D is uncertain. V gave up 4 bases and J gave up 3 bases, with 8 bases separating them. The CDR3 consists of 12 residues. The germline gives CDR1 SQVTM, CDR2 ANQGSEA. CDR3: CSVVPNTDTQYF. The CDR3 bases are TGCAGCGTTGTCCCAAATACAGATACGCAGTATTTT.

The rearrangement joins TRBV5-1 to TRBJ2-3, with 10 bases lining up with TRBD1. Germline values: CDR1 SGHRS, CDR2 YFSETQ. The junction had 4 bases not matched to a gene; V was cut back by 1 base and J by 5 bases. The CDR3 spans 15 residues. DNA of the CDR3: TGCGCCAGCAGCTTGACGGGACAGGGGAAAGATACGCAGTATTTT. It yields the protein CASSLTGQGKDTQYF.

The chain couples TRBV5-8 to TRBJ1-6; D gene ambiguous. Germline assignment: CDR1 SGHTS and CDR2 YDEGEE. The CDR3 runs to 16 residues. With 3 bases removed from V and 7 bases from J, the gap between germline ends came to 17 bases. The CDR3 protein is CASSSAFRRVNSPLHF. CDR3 nucleotides: TGTGCCAGCAGCTCCGCCTTTAGGAGGGTAAATTCACCCCTCCACTTT.

The CDR3 nucleotides read TGTGCCGGCAACCCTAGCGGGAGTACCTCCGGGGAGCTGTTTTTT. Protein: CAGNPSGSTSGELFF. This sequence joins TRBV6-5 and TRBJ2-2, with TRBD2 matching over 10 bases. Germline-derived CDR1 and CDR2 are MNHEY and SVGAGI. V shed 11 bases, J shed 6 bases, and the junction held 12 bases outside the gene matches. The CDR3 is made up of 15 amino acids.

The chain carries TRBV19 and TRBJ2-1, with D tentatively TRBD2 (5 bases). The V end was cut by 7 bases, the J end by 0 bases, with 10 bases between. This CDR3 is 14 amino acids long. Germline-derived CDR1 and CDR2 are LNHDA and SQIVND (reference sequence). CDR3 loop: CASNGGYSYNEQFF. CDR3 DNA: TGTGCCAGTAACGGCGGGTACTCCTACAATGAGCAGTTCTTC.

The chain uses TRBV7-9 and TRBJ2-5, with 10 bases fitting TRBD1. Near its end, the DNA agrees better with TRBJ2-7, so the J call may be wrong. The germline gives CDR1 SEHNR, CDR2 FQNEAQ (reference sequence). This CDR3 is built from 16 residues. The CDR3 sequence: CASSLGGQGFGYEQYF. The CDR3 DNA reads TGTGCCAGCAGCTTGGGGGGACAGGGGTTTGGCTACGAGCAGTACTTC.

This chain joins TRBV11-3 and TRBJ2-6, with D perhaps TRBD2 (5 bases). V was cut by 5 bases and J by 0 bases, with 20 bases left in between. CDR3 length: 19 amino acids. CDR1 SGHNT and CDR2 YENEEA come from the germline V gene. The DNA of the CDR3 is TGTGCCAGCAGCCTCAAAGGCTGGAGGCCTCACTCTGGGGCCAACGTCCTGACTTTC. This translates into CASSLKGWRPHSGANVLTF.

The chain uses TRBV6-5 and TRBJ2-1; D remains ambiguous. Looked up from germline, CDR1 is MNHEY and CDR2 is SVGAGI. There are 13 residues in the CDR3. V lost 7 bases and J lost 14, with 21 bases in between. The CDR3 region is CASTPTRFGFEFF. The CDR3 nucleotides read TGTGCCAGCACCCCCACGAGGTTCGGGTTCGAGTTCTTC.

V is TRBV7-6 and J is TRBJ2-1; TRBD2 might be the D (6 bases). This CDR3 has 16 residues. V was clipped by 2 bases and J by 4 bases, with 15 bases between them. Germline CDR1 and CDR2: SGHVS and FNYEAQ. Here the CDR3 reads CASSLSAGLYYNEQFF. In nucleotides, the CDR3 is TGTGCCAGCAGCTTATCCGCGGGACTCTATTACAATGAGCAGTTCTTC.

The J gene is TRBJ1-1, the V gene TRBV19; 7 bases fit TRBD1. The ends lost 7 bases at V and 5 bases at J; junction bases unmatched: 7. Germline values: CDR1 LNHDA, CDR2 SQIVND (reference sequence). This CDR3 is built from 13 residues. The CDR3 region has the DNA TGTGCCAGTATTTACAGGGGAGGTACTGAAGCTTTCTTT. This encodes CASIYRGGTEAFF.

The chain recombines TRBV14 with TRBJ2-7; D may be TRBD1 (5 bases). The V gene's germline CDR1 is SGHDN and CDR2 FVKESK. This CDR3 has 15 residues. The ends were cut back, 0 bases at V and 3 bases at J, with 12 bases in the middle. The CDR3 here is CASSQDRGPGYEQYF. The CDR3, as DNA: TGTGCCAGCAGCCAAGATAGGGGCCCCGGCTACGAGCAGTACTTC.

The chain joins TRBV27 to TRBJ2-5; a weak D match, TRBD2 (5 bases). V lost 4 bases, J lost 0 bases, and 12 bases lay in between. This CDR3 is 15 amino acids long. CDR1 and CDR2 from the germline V gene are MNHEY and SMNVEV (reference sequence). The CDR3 spells CASSSLSANQETQYF. The DNA of the CDR3 is TGTGCCAGCAGTTCCCTTAGCGCTAACCAAGAGACCCAGTACTTC.

The CDR3 DNA is TGTGCCAGCAGCATGACCGCCAGGCCCACTGAAGCTTTCTTT. Protein product: CASSMTARPTEAFF. The gene calls are TRBV11-2 and TRBJ1-1; D not certain. Germline-derived CDR1 and CDR2 are SGHAT and FQNNGV. The V gene lost 5 bases and the J gene lost 4 bases, with 14 bases spanning the gap. This CDR3 has 14 residues.

The chain joins TRBV12-1 to TRBJ1-2; TRBD1, the table's D call, lacks a check against the DNA. TRBV12-1 is listed as a pseudogene. The CDR3 totals 17 residues. The CDR3 nucleotides read TGTGCCAGCAGCTTTAACCCCGCATTGGGGACAGGGGGAGGCTACACCTTC. Translating it yields CASSFNPALGTGGGYTF.

In DNA form, the CDR3 reads TGCAGCGCCTCAGGGGGCGAAGTCTCAGATACGCAGTATTTT. Its translation is CSASGGEVSDTQYF. The genes are TRBV29-1 and TRBJ2-3; TRBD1 agrees at 8 bases. The germline V gene encodes CDR1 SQVTM and CDR2 ANQGSEA. The CDR3 runs to 14 residues. J gave up 4 bases and V 7 bases, and 10 bases lay outside the gene matches.